Below are 17 T cell receptor beta chains sequenced from a single sample in a study of somatic mutations in cytotoxic T cells in rheumatoid arthritis. TCRdb keeps only in-frame clones here, not all; method: immunoSEQ multiplex PCR. There are fewer than 25,000 clones in the sample; 65% to 70% occur only once, and about 20% lies in the top ten. Sequencing was performed on CD8+ T cells sorted from blood. The source of these receptors is an adult with rheumatoid arthritis.

V usage is TRBV6-5 and J usage is TRBJ2-1, with TRBD2 matching 9 bases. Germline V gene lookup returns CDR1 MNHEY and CDR2 SVGAGI. V lost 4 bases to trimming and J lost 6 bases; unmatched junction nucleotides: 7. CDR3 size: 15 residues. Written as DNA, the CDR3 is TGTGCCAGCAGTTCTACGGGACTAGCTTTCAATGAGCAGTTCTTC. This gives the protein CASSSTGLAFNEQFF.

The chain recombines TRBV4-1 with TRBJ2-7; 11 nucleotides match TRBD1. The length of the CDR3 is 14 residues. The V gene's germline CDR1 is MGHRA and CDR2 YSYEKL. Trimming removed 5 bases from V and 2 bases from J; junction bases left unmatched: 2. CDR3 nucleotide sequence: TGCGCCAGCAGCTGGGGACAGGGGGCCTACGAGCAGTACTTC. This gives the protein CASSWGQGAYEQYF.

This clone is large (0.1 to 1%) by share. V and J are TRBV27 and TRBJ2-1, with TRBD2 identical over 10 bases. Germline V lookup: CDR1 MNHEY, CDR2 SMNVEV (reference sequence). V shed 8 bases, J shed 4 bases, and the junction held 5 bases outside the gene matches. The CDR3 covers 14 residues. Here the CDR3 reads CASQLAGPYNEQFF. In DNA, the CDR3 is TGTGCCAGCCAACTAGCGGGGCCTTACAATGAGCAGTTCTTC.

The rearrangement links TRBV5-6 to TRBJ2-3; 9 bases are shared with TRBD2. CDR3 size: 15 residues. Per the germline V gene, CDR1 is SGHDT and CDR2 is YYEEEE. V shed 4 bases and J 2 bases; nucleotides not matched to a gene: 5. CDR3 sequence (DNA): TGTGCCAGCAGCCCTAGCGGGGACCTCACAGATACGCAGTATTTT. Amino acid sequence: CASSPSGDLTDTQYF.

The chain carries TRBV10-3 and TRBJ1-1; no definite D call. The CDR3 spans 15 residues. The germline V and J ends were trimmed by 0 bases and 0 bases, with 8 bases remaining between them. Germline V gene sequence: CDR1 ENHRY, CDR2 SYGVKD. The CDR3 coding sequence is TGTGCCATCAGTGAGTCGGAGTCCATGAACACTGAAGCTTTCTTT. Protein sequence: CAISESESMNTEAFF.

This clone was found once. This chain joins TRBV7-7 and TRBJ2-1, with TRBD2 identical over 9 bases. CDR3 size: 16 residues. Germline assignment: CDR1 SSHAT and CDR2 FNYEAQ (reference sequence). V lost 3 bases to trimming and J lost 1 base; unmatched junction nucleotides: 4. CDR3 DNA: TGTGCCAGCAGCTTTGGGAGCGGGGGGTCCTACAATGAGCAGTTCTTC. This gives the protein CASSFGSGGSYNEQFF.

J is TRBJ1-1 and V is TRBV30; no clear D. Germline V gives CDR1 GTSNPN, CDR2 SVGIG (reference sequence). V lost 0 bases, J lost 4 bases, and 9 bases lay in between. The CDR3 covers 13 residues. DNA for the CDR3: TGTGCCTGGAGTGTCTTAATGGTCACTGAAGCTTTCTTT. Translating gives CAWSVLMVTEAFF.

This chain links TRBV27 with TRBJ2-7, with TRBD1 identical over 8 bases. Per the germline V gene, CDR1 is MNHEY and CDR2 is SMNVEV (reference sequence). The CDR3 is made up of 14 amino acids. Trimming at V came to 3 bases and at J to 1 base, leaving 2 bases not matched to a gene. The CDR3 sequence: CASSFQGASYEQYF. CDR3 nucleotides: TGTGCCAGCAGTTTCCAGGGGGCTTCCTACGAGCAGTACTTC.

This clone was counted a few times. The CDR3 loop is CASSLAGSRGVDGELFF. The CDR3 DNA sequence: TGTGCCAGCAGCTTAGCCGGTTCCAGGGGAGTGGACGGGGAGCTGTTTTTT. The V gene is TRBV7-3, the J gene TRBJ2-2; possible D gene TRBD1, 6 bases. V gave up 2 bases and J gave up 7 bases, with 20 bases separating them. The CDR3 runs 17 residues. Germline CDR1 and CDR2: SGHTA and FQGTGA.

This chain links TRBV6-6 with TRBJ2-5; no firm D call. Trimming removed 5 bases at V and 4 bases at J, with 11 bases between. Per germline, CDR1 MNHNY and CDR2 SVGAGI (reference sequence). The CDR3 loop spans 13 amino acids. For the CDR3, the DNA is TGTGCCAGCAGTCTTATCCCACGAGAGACCCAGTACTTC. The encoded protein is CASSLIPRETQYF.

The chain has TRBV7-6 and TRBJ2-5; TRBD1 matches at 7 bases. V was pared by 3 bases and J by 5 bases, with 6 bases of the junction left unmatched. CDR3 size: 14 residues. Looked up from germline, CDR1 is SGHVS and CDR2 is FNYEAQ. In DNA form, the CDR3 reads TGTGCCAGCAGCTTGACAGGGTCCGTGGAGACCCAGTACTTC. The encoded protein is CASSLTGSVETQYF.

V usage is TRBV4-1 and J usage is TRBJ2-3, with D perhaps given as TRBD1 or TRBD2 (5 bases each). The germline V and J ends were trimmed by 0 bases and 5 bases, with 15 bases remaining between them. The CDR3 extends over 16 amino acids. Germline CDR1 and CDR2: MGHRA and YSYEKL. Written as DNA, the CDR3 is TGCGCCAGCAGCCAAGATGATTGGGGGAATATAGATACGCAGTATTTT. Translating gives CASSQDDWGNIDTQYF.

The rearrangement links TRBV6-5 to TRBJ2-7, with 11 bases that match TRBD1. The CDR3 sequence is 14 residues long. Trimming removed 2 bases from V and 3 bases from J; junction bases left unmatched: 0. Germline lookup yields CDR1 MNHEY and CDR2 SVGAGI. The CDR3 region has the DNA TGTGCCAGCAGTTACGGGACAGGGGGCTACGAGCAGTACTTC. Translation: CASSYGTGGYEQYF.

The chain recombines TRBV11-2 with TRBJ2-7, with TRBD1 matching over 10 bases. J was trimmed by 1 base and V by 2 bases; bases with no gene match: 5. Germline CDR1 SGHAT, CDR2 FQNNGV. The length of the CDR3 is 16 residues. The CDR3 DNA sequence: TGTGCCAGCAGCTTACTCGGGACAGGGGATTCCTACGAGCAGTACTTC. Protein sequence: CASSLLGTGDSYEQYF.

This chain uses TRBV10-3 with TRBJ2-3; D is tentatively TRBD1 or TRBD2 (5 bases each). The V gene lost 10 bases and the J gene lost 5 bases, with 22 bases spanning the gap. The germline CDR1 and CDR2 sequences are ENHRY and SYGVKD. There are 15 residues in the CDR3. The CDR3 region has the DNA TGTGCCACCCAACCGATACCCGGGGCGGGAGATACGCAGTATTTT. Its protein product is CATQPIPGAGDTQYF.

The rearrangement uses TRBV7-9 and TRBJ2-3; 7 nucleotides match TRBD1. CDR1 SEHNR and CDR2 FQNEAQ come from the germline V gene (reference sequence). This CDR3 comprises 14 residues. Unmatched junction bases numbered 5, after V lost 4 bases and J lost 4 bases. The CDR3 DNA reads as TGTGCCAGCAGCTGGGACAGTGGGGCAGATACGCAGTATTTT. Translation: CASSWDSGADTQYF. Filled out from reference TRBV7-9 and TRBJ2-3, the complete variable domain reads DTGVSQNPRHKITKRGQNVTFRCDPISEHNRLYWYRQTLGQGPEFLTYFQNEAQLEKSRLLSDRFSAERPKGSFSTLEIQRTEQGDSAMYLCASSWDSGADTQYFGPGTRLTVL.

CDR3 loop: CASSLRAGGTYNEQFF. CDR3 DNA: TGTGCCAGCAGCTTAAGGGCGGGGGGCACCTACAATGAGCAGTTCTTC. The gene calls are TRBV13 and TRBJ2-1; TRBD2 aligns across 8 bases. The length of the CDR3 is 16 residues. Trimming removed 2 bases from V and 2 bases from J; junction bases left unmatched: 5. The V gene's germline CDR1 is PRHDT and CDR2 FYEKMQ (reference sequence).